These 5 T cell receptor beta chains were sequenced from one sample in a study of blood T cell repertoires in COVID-19. Profiling relied on immunoSEQ multiplex PCR, and the TCRdb table lists in-frame clones only, not all of them. The sample lists almost 350,000 clones, approximately 89% occurring once. Material: peripheral blood. These receptors were obtained from a woman between 55 and 75 years old with COVID-19, enrolled during active disease.

The chain couples TRBV30 to TRBJ1-3; D remains unclear. Germline loops: CDR1 GTSNPN, CDR2 SVGIG (reference sequence). This CDR3 comprises 15 residues. The V gene lost 0 bases and the J gene lost 0 bases, with 9 bases spanning the gap. CDR3 coding DNA: TGTGCCTGGAGTGTACAGACCCTCTCTGGAAACACCATATATTTT. It specifies CAWSVQTLSGNTIYF.

V usage is TRBV4-2 and J usage is TRBJ1-3; no clear D. CDR1 LGHNA and CDR2 YNFKEQ come from the germline V gene. The V end was cut by 4 bases, the J end by 3 bases, with 13 bases between. The CDR3 length is 15 residues. The CDR3 spells CASSRQRQSGNTIYF. CDR3 in DNA: TGTGCCAGCAGCCGCCAGCGCCAGAGTGGAAACACCATATATTTT.

This clone has a single count. The chain combines TRBV7-2 with TRBJ2-2; D is ambiguous. Germline CDR1 is SGHTA and CDR2 is FQGNSA. The CDR3 sequence is 13 residues long. V was clipped by 7 bases and J by 4 bases, with 10 bases between them. In nucleotides, the CDR3 is TGTGCCAGCACCCCTTTGAGCACCGGGGAGCTGTTTTTT. Protein: CASTPLSTGELFF.

The rearrangement links TRBV6-7 to TRBJ2-7; tentative D call: TRBD2 (5 bases). TRBV6-7 has ORF status, its function being uncertain. The CDR3 loop spans 13 amino acids. Trimming took 4 bases from V and 6 from J, leaving 13 bases between them. This CDR3 reads CASSWPRTSEQYF. DNA for the CDR3: TGTGCCAGCAGTTGGCCCAGGACTTCCGAGCAGTACTTC.

Details on this clone: The identical CDR3 is also encoded by other nucleotide sequences in the sample. The chain links TRBV6-5 to TRBJ2-5; TRBD1 is a possible D gene (5 bases). The CDR3 extends over 13 amino acids. Per germline, CDR1 MNHEY and CDR2 SVGAGI. V dropped 2 bases and J dropped 5 bases, with 9 bases sitting between them. CDR3 sequence: CASSYQGRETQYF. The DNA for the CDR3 is TGTGCCAGCAGTTACCAGGGAAGGGAGACCCAGTACTTC.